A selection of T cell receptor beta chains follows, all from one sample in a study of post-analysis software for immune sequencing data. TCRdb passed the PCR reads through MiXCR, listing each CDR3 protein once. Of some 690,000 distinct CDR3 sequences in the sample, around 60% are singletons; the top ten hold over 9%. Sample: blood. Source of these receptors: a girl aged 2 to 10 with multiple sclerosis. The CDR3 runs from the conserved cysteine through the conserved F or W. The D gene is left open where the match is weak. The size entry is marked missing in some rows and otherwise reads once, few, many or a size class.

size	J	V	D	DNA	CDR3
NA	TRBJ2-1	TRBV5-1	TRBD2	TGCGCCAGCAACTTAACTAGCGCCTCCTACAATGAGCAGTTCTTC	CASNLTSASYNEQFF
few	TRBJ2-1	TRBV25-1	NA	TGTGCCAGCAGTGGTTGGACGCAAAGCTCCTACAATGAGCAGTTCTTC	CASSGWTQSSYNEQFF
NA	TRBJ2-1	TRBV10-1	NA	TGCGCCAGCAGTGGGGTGGTCCAGGCTGTACCTAATGAGCAGTTCTTC	CASSGVVQAVPNEQFF
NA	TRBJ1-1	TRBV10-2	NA	TGCGCCGCCCATTGGTCGGTGAACACTGAAGCTTTCTTT	CAAHWSVNTEAFF
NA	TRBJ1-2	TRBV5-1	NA	TGCGCCAGCAGCTTCAAACACACCGGGGACTATGGCTACACCTTC	CASSFKHTGDYGYTF
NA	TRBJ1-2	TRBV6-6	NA	TGTGCCAGCAGCATGGGAAGGGGAGGCGATGGCTACACCTTC	CASSMGRGGDGYTF
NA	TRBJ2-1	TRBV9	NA	TGTGCCAGCAGCGTAGACGCGAGCTCCTACAATGAGCAGTTCTTC	CASSVDASSYNEQFF
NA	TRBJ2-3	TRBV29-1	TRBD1	TGCAGCGGGGGACAGCTCACAGATACGCAGTATTTT	CSGGQLTDTQYF
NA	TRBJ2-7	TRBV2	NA	TGTGCCAGCAGACGACCAAGGACAAACTACGAGCAGTACTTC	CASRRPRTNYEQYF
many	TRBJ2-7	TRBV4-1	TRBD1	TGTGCCAGCAGTCCTGGGACAGGAGCGTACGAGCAGTACTTC	CASSPGTGAYEQYF
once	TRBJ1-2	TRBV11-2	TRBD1	TGTGCCAGCAGCGGGCGACAGGGAGATGGCTACACCTTC	CASSGRQGDGYTF
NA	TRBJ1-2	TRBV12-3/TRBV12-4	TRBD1	TGTGCCAGCAGTCCGGGACAGGTGAGAGGCTATGGCTACACCTTC	CASSPGQVRGYGYTF
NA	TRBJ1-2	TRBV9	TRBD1	TGTGCCAGCAGCGTTGGAGGACAGGGGCAAGGGTATGGCTACACCTTC	CASSVGGQGQGYGYTF
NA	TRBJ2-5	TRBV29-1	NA	TGCAGCGTTGAGGGTTCGGCCTCGGAGACCCAGTACTTC	CSVEGSASETQYF
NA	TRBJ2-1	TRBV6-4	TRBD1	TGTGCCAGCAGTGACCCTGGGACAGGGAGGAATGAGCAGTTCTTC	CASSDPGTGRNEQFF
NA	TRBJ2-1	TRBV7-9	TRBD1	TGTGCCAGCAGCCTGGGACAGGGGGCCCGCAATGAGCAGTTCTTC	CASSLGQGARNEQFF
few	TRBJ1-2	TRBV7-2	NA	TGTGCCAGCAGCGGATTCGGGGACACTGCTAACTATGGCTACACCTTC	CASSGFGDTANYGYTF
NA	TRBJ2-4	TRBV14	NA	TGTGCCAGCAGCCAAGATTCCCAGGGGCTAGCCAAAAACATTCAGTACTTC	CASSQDSQGLAKNIQYF
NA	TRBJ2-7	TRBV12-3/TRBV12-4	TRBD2	TGTGCCAGCAGTTCCTTTAGAGCGGGAGGGCCAGGGGAGCAGTACTTC	CASSSFRAGGPGEQYF